Listed here are 7 T cell receptor beta chains from one sample, sequenced in a study of blood T cell repertoires in COVID-19. Libraries were prepared by immunoSEQ multiplex PCR; TCRdb keeps only in-frame clonotypes and omits some of them. The table includes some 240,000 clones, around 87% detected once. The source material was peripheral blood. These receptors were collected from a man aged 55-75 years who had recovered from COVID-19.

The chain has TRBV5-1 and TRBJ1-1; 7 bases are shared with TRBD1. J gave up 10 bases and V 7 bases, and 7 bases lay outside the gene matches. The germline V gene encodes CDR1 SGHRS and CDR2 YFSETQ. The CDR3 sequence is 11 residues long. The CDR3 sequence: CASGTDFGAFF. The CDR3 nucleotides read TGCGCCAGCGGGACAGACTTCGGAGCTTTCTTT. Filled out from reference TRBV5-1 and TRBJ1-1, the complete variable domain reads KAGVTQTPRYLIKTRGQQVTLSCSPISGHRSVSWYQQTPGQGLQFLFEYFSETQRNKGNFPGRFSGRQFSNSRSEMNVSTLELGDSALYLCASGTDFGAFFGQGTRLTVV.

The chain recombines TRBV21-1 with TRBJ2-7; the tabulated D call, TRBD2, remains unverified against the DNA. TRBV21-1 is a recognized pseudogene. The CDR3 extends over 22 amino acids. The CDR3 DNA reads as TGTGCCAGCAGCAAAGAGGCCGGGACAGGGGACGCACCGGGACTAGCGTCTGATGAGCAGTACGTC. Translation: CASSKEAGTGDAPGLASDEQYV.

V is TRBV5-1 and J is TRBJ2-2; 8 nucleotides agree with TRBD1. This CDR3 has 13 amino acids. Germline V gene lookup returns CDR1 SGHRS and CDR2 YFSETQ. V shed 4 bases, J shed 7 bases, and the junction held 3 bases outside the gene matches. DNA of the CDR3: TGCGCCAGCAGCGGACAGGGTTTCGGGGAGCTGTTTTTT. This translates into CASSGQGFGELFF.

This chain connects TRBV27 to TRBJ2-2; 8 nucleotides match TRBD1. V lost 7 bases to trimming and J lost 4 bases; unmatched junction nucleotides: 8. This CDR3 contains 15 residues. CDR1 is MNHEY, CDR2 SMNVEV, per germline (reference sequence). Here the CDR3 reads CASTADRAATGELFF. For the CDR3, the DNA is TGTGCCAGCACGGCGGACAGGGCGGCCACCGGGGAGCTGTTTTTT.

CDR3 DNA: TGCGCCAGCAGCCCCGTGGGACAGGGAACCTACGAGCAGTACTTC. Its translation is CASSPVGQGTYEQYF. V usage is TRBV5-1 and J usage is TRBJ2-7; 9 bases agree with TRBD1. Germline V lookup: CDR1 SGHRS, CDR2 YFSETQ. The CDR3 runs to 15 residues. V dropped 4 bases and J dropped 2; count of bases not matched to a gene: 7.

This chain joins TRBV27 and TRBJ1-5; D unclear. Germline CDR1 is MNHEY and CDR2 is SMNVEV (reference sequence). V dropped 6 bases and J dropped 0 bases, with 6 bases sitting between them. This CDR3 region has 13 residues. This chain's CDR3 is CASRANSNQPQHF. In nucleotides, the CDR3 is TGTGCCAGCAGAGCGAATAGCAATCAGCCCCAGCATTTT.

J is TRBJ1-3 and V is TRBV18, with D possibly being TRBD1 (6 bases). CDR1 and CDR2 (germline): KGHSH, LQKENI. V was cut by 3 bases and J by 0 bases, with 9 bases left in between. This CDR3 comprises 15 residues. DNA for the CDR3: TGTGCCAGCTCACCTACAGGGAGCTCTGGAAACACCATATATTTT. Protein product: CASSPTGSSGNTIYF. The full variable domain, in which reference TRBV18 and TRBJ1-3 provide the parts outside the CDR3, is NAGVMQNPRHLVRRRGQEARLRCSPMKGHSHVYWYRQLPEEGLKFMVYLQKENIIDESGMPKERFSAEFPKEGPSILRIQQVVRGDSAAYFCASSPTGSSGNTIYFGEGSWLTVV.